Listed here are 10 T cell receptor beta chains from one sample, sequenced in a study of regulatory T cells in long-lasting Graves disease. Documented time point: newly diagnosed GD, antithyroid drugs for less than 3 months. Making the TCR library involved RNA that had been extracted from PBMCs. Library construction for TCR beta used iRepertoire HTBI primers and Arm-PCR of CDR3 regions. TCRdb analysed the multiplex PCR reads with MiXCR anew, one entry per CDR3 protein. The data contain around 480,000 distinct CDR3 sequences, about 16% of them singletons. The sample was also reused in another study, on T cells in Graves' hyperthyroidism and ophthalmopathy.

This specimen consisted of peripheral blood mononuclear cells (PBMCs), obtained at new diagnosis, from a patient treated with antithyroid drugs. All receptors derive from a woman aged 35 to 60 with Graves disease.

A few counts support this clonotype. The chain employs TRBV24-1 and TRBJ2-1; possibly TRBD2 for D (6 bases). The V gene's germline CDR1 is KGHDR and CDR2 SFDVKD. The CDR3 has 13 residues. V lost 12 bases and J 6 bases, leaving 17 bases between the germline ends. The CDR3 coding sequence is TGTGCCGCCGGGACTCCCCAGGGCAATGAGCAGTTCTTC. It codes for CAAGTPQGNEQFF.

This clonotype was picked up many times. DNA of the CDR3: TGTGCCAGCAGCTTGGGAGGGGAAGGGCGGGGGCGCACAGATACGCAGTATTTT. Its protein product is CASSLGGEGRGRTDTQYF. The genes are TRBV5-4 and TRBJ2-3; D perhaps matches TRBD2 (7 bases). CDR1 and CDR2 from the germline V gene are SGHNT and YYREEE (reference sequence). V was clipped by 0 bases and J by 1 base, with 18 bases between them. The CDR3 is 18 amino acids.

This clonotype was seen once. This rearrangement joins TRBV5-1 to TRBJ2-1; 7 bases agree with TRBD1. This CDR3 contains 14 residues. With 4 bases clipped from V and 5 bases from J, the junction kept 6 bases outside the gene matches. Germline CDR1 reads SGHRS; CDR2 reads YFSETQ. The CDR3 DNA follows: TGCGCCAGCAGCGACCGGGACAGCCACAATGAGCAGTTCTTC. Translating it yields CASSDRDSHNEQFF.

The sample holds many counts of this clonotype. V usage is TRBV6-1 and J usage is TRBJ2-1; maybe TRBD1 (5 bases). This CDR3 has 15 amino acids. Germline assignment: CDR1 MNHNS and CDR2 SASEGT. V was shortened by 2 bases and J by 2 bases, with 10 bases between the two germline ends. CDR3 loop: CASSESWGPYNEQFF. In DNA form, the CDR3 reads TGTGCCAGCAGTGAATCCTGGGGCCCCTACAATGAGCAGTTCTTC.

This clonotype appeared many times. The chain carries TRBV28 and TRBJ2-2; D is possibly TRBD1 (6 bases). CDR1 and CDR2 (germline): MDHEN, SYDVKM. Trimming removed 5 bases from V and 0 bases from J, with 10 bases in between. This CDR3 is 15 amino acids long. The CDR3 reads CASSTWTANTGELFF. The CDR3 DNA follows: TGTGCCAGCAGTACCTGGACAGCGAACACCGGGGAGCTGTTTTTT.

The V gene is TRBV4-2, the J gene TRBJ1-4; D is unresolved. This CDR3 spans 15 amino acids. Germline V lookup: CDR1 LGHNA, CDR2 YNFKEQ. Between the trimmed V and J ends, which lost 3 bases and 10 bases, there was a span of 18 bases. CDR3: CASSHQEDDHGKLFF. The CDR3, as DNA: TGTGCCAGCAGCCACCAAGAGGACGATCATGGAAAACTGTTTTTT.

This clonotype was counted a few times. The chain combines TRBV11-2 with TRBJ2-3, with D unresolved. The CDR3 is 16 amino acids. Germline CDR1 reads SGHAT; CDR2 reads FQNNGV. Trimming left V 5 bases short and J 4 bases short, with 19 bases between. CDR3 nucleotides: TGTGCCAGCAGCCGTCCTAACCTAGTTGGGGCAGATACGCAGTATTTT. Residues: CASSRPNLVGADTQYF.

This clonotype showed up just a few times. This chain links TRBV7-9 with TRBJ1-2; 7 bases agree with TRBD1. This CDR3 spans 15 amino acids. Germline loops: CDR1 SEHNR, CDR2 FQNEAQ (reference sequence). J lost 1 base, V lost 2 bases, and 4 bases had no gene match. CDR3 sequence reads: CASSLRRDSNYGYTF. CDR3 nucleotide sequence: TGTGCCAGCAGCTTACGGCGGGACAGTAACTATGGCTACACCTTC.

About this clonotype: This may be a read error, as it is one base from a much larger clone. Since the CDR3 does not end with the conserved phenylalanine or tryptophan, this likely comes from a read error. V usage is TRBV2 and J usage is TRBJ2-5; TRBD2 is a possible D gene (6 bases). Germline V gene lookup returns CDR1 SNHLY and CDR2 FYNNEI. V was cut by 1 base and J by 5 bases, with 17 bases left in between. CDR3 length equals 16 residues. In DNA, the CDR3 is TGTGCCAGCAGTGAAGGGAGGGCAGGGAGGAGGGAGACCCAGTACCTC. As protein: CASSEGRAGRRETQYL.

This clonotype was counted at least ten times. The rearrangement uses TRBV5-5 and TRBJ1-2; no definite D call. Trimming pared 0 bases from V and 8 bases from J, leaving 14 bases between. Germline CDR1 SGHKS, CDR2 YYEKEE (reference sequence). The CDR3 spans 14 residues. For the CDR3, the DNA is TGTGCCAGCAGCTTGGACTACCTGGCAAGCGGCTACACCTTC. This translates into CASSLDYLASGYTF.